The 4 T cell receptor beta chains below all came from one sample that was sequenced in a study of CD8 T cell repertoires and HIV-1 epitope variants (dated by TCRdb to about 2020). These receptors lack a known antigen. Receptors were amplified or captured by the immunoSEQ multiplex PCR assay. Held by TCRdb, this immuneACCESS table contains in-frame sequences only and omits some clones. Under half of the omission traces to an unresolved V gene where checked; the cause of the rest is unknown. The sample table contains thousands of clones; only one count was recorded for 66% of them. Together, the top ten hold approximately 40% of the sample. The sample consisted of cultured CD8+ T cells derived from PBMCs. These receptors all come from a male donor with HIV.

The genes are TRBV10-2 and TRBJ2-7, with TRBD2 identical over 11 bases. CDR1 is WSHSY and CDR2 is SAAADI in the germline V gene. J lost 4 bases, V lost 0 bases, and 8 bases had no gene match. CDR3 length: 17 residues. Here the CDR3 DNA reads TGCGCCAGCAGTGAGTCACTAGCGGGAGCAGGGGTTTACGAGCAGTACTTC. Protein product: CASSESLAGAGVYEQYF.

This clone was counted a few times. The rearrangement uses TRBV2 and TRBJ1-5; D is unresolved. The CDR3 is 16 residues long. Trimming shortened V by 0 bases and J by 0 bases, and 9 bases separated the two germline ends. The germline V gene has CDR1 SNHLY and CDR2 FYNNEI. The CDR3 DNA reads TGTGCCAGCAGTGAAGCGCTTCAAAGTAGCAATCAGCCCCAGCATTTT. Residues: CASSEALQSSNQPQHF.

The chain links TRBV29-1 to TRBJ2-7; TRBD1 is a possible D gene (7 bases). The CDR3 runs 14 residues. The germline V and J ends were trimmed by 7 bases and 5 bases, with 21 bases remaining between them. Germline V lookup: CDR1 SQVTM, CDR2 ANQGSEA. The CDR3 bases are TGCAGCGCCTCTGCCAGGGGGAGGATACACGAGCAGTACTTC. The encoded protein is CSASARGRIHEQYF.

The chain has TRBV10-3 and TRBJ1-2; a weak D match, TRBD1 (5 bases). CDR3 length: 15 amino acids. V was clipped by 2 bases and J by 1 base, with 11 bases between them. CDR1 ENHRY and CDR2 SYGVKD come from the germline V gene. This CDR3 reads CAISEVGEVNYGYTF. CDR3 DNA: TGTGCCATCAGTGAGGTAGGGGAAGTTAACTATGGCTACACCTTC.